Following are 14 T cell receptor beta chains from one sample sequenced in a study of tumor-infiltrating lymphocytes in primary liver carcinoma. Reverse transcription of 450 to 500 ng total RNA with a constant-region primer produced TCR beta cDNA. Sequencing libraries for TCR beta derived from three nested multiplex PCR rounds that used slightly modified ARM-PCR. The two initial PCR rounds, roughly 9 cycles each, used TRBV1-TRBV30 forward and C-beta reverse primers. MiXCR, applied by TCRdb to the multiplex PCR reads, yields one record per CDR3 protein. The table includes 90,000 to 100,000 distinct CDR3 sequences, more than 65% detected once. Extraction of RNA together with DNA used roughly 19-31 mg of unsorted bulk tissue. Material: liver tumor tissue from sampling region 5. Subset indicated: tumor region T5, tumor centre. The receptors come from a woman in her sixties with primary liver carcinoma and hepatitis B virus infection.

This clonotype was observed many times. V usage is TRBV6-6 and J usage is TRBJ1-2; 9 bases line up with TRBD1. The ends lost 4 bases at V and 6 bases at J; junction bases unmatched: 9. The CDR3 spans 15 residues. Germline V gives CDR1 MNHNY, CDR2 SVGAGI (reference sequence). This CDR3 is CASSSPGTGKDGYTF. DNA of the CDR3: TGTGCCAGCAGTTCCCCGGGGACAGGGAAGGATGGCTACACCTTC.

This clonotype was seen ten or more times. V is TRBV5-1 and J is TRBJ2-2; D not certain. V lost 4 bases to trimming and J lost 1 base, with 11 bases between them. Germline CDR1 reads SGHRS; CDR2 reads YFSETQ. The CDR3 is 15 amino acids. The CDR3 sequence: CASSPTLGNTGELFF. CDR3 DNA sequence: TGCGCCAGCAGCCCTACGCTAGGGAACACCGGGGAGCTGTTTTTT.

Regarding this clonotype: A read error is possible here, since a much larger clone lies one base away. V usage is TRBV28 and J usage is TRBJ2-2, with D perhaps TRBD2 (6 bases). The germline CDR1 and CDR2 sequences are MDHEN and SYDVKM. The CDR3 totals 13 residues. In DNA form, the CDR3 reads TGTGCCAGCAGTCTCTACAGCAGCCGGGAGCTGTTGTTT. It yields the protein CASSLYSSRELLF.

Turning to this clonotype: This CDR3 fails to terminate in the conserved phenylalanine or tryptophan, so it likely reflects a read error. It is unclear where the CDR3 begins or ends on the DNA, so no DNA is shown, and the CDR3 is as TCRdb lists it. The chain has TRBV11-3 and TRBJ1-1. Germline V gene sequence: CDR1 SGHNT, CDR2 YENEEA. A total of 15 residues make up the CDR3, ends included. The CDR3 spells CASSAAGTRNTEAIL.

This clonotype was detected once. The chain joins TRBV24-1 to TRBJ1-5; no clear D. The J call is in doubt because the DNA end fits TRBJ2-3 better. Germline V lookup: CDR1 KGHDR, CDR2 SFDVKD. The CDR3 covers 13 residues. This chain's CDR3 is CATSDLGRSLQYF. The CDR3 DNA follows: TGTGCCACCAGTGATTTAGGACGGTCCCTCCAGTATTTT.

Concerning this clonotype: A read error is likely, as this CDR3 ends without the conserved phenylalanine or tryptophan. The chain is built from TRBV29-1 and TRBJ2-7; 10 nucleotides align to TRBD1. With V trimmed by 6 bases and J by 5 bases, 4 bases remained unmatched. Germline V lookup: CDR1 SQVTM, CDR2 ANQGSEA. This CDR3 is built from 12 residues. The CDR3 loop reads CSVKGTGDEQYI. Written as DNA, the CDR3 is TGCAGCGTGAAAGGGACAGGGGACGAGCAGTACATC.

This clonotype has ten or more counts. The J gene is TRBJ2-1, the V gene TRBV28, with D possibly matching TRBD2 (6 bases). CDR1 and CDR2 (germline): MDHEN, SYDVKM. The CDR3 contains 16 residues. V lost 1 base and J 3 bases, leaving 13 bases between the germline ends. CDR3 sequence reads: CASSLLTSGRYNEQFF. The CDR3 nucleotides are TGTGCCAGCAGTTTATTAACCAGCGGGCGCTACAATGAGCAGTTCTTC. Combining the CDR3 with reference TRBV28 and TRBJ2-1 gives the whole variable domain DVKVTQSSRYLVKRTGEKVFLECVQDMDHENMFWYRQDPGLGLRLIYFSYDVKMKEKGDIPEGYSVSREKKERFSLILESASTNQTSMYLCASSLLTSGRYNEQFFGPGTRLTVL.

A word on this clonotype: One base away lies a much larger clone, so this may be a sequencing read error. The rearrangement links TRBV6-1 to TRBJ1-5; D is ambiguous. CDR1 and CDR2 (germline): MNHNS, SASEGT. The CDR3 runs 14 residues. The CDR3 region is CASSWGVSNRPQHF. The CDR3, as DNA: TGTGCCAGCAGCTGGGGAGTGAGCAATCGGCCCCAGCATTTT.

This clonotype was recorded many times. The V and J genes are TRBV11-2 and TRBJ2-5; 7 bases line up with TRBD2. The CDR3 consists of 20 residues. Germline V CDR1 and CDR2: SGHAT, FQNNGV. The J segment lost 1 base and the V segment lost 8 bases, leaving 25 bases of the junction unmatched. In nucleotides, the CDR3 is TGTGCCAGCGGGCGTACATCGGCTAGGTGGGAGGGAGGGGTCCAAGAGACCCAGTACTTC. Translated, it gives CASGRTSARWEGGVQETQYF. Looking up the rest from reference TRBV11-2 and TRBJ2-5 gives the full variable domain: EAGVAQSPRYKIIEKRQSVAFWCNPISGHATLYWYQQILGQGPKLLIQFQNNGVVDDSQLPKDRFSAERLKGVDSTLKIQPAKLEDSAVYLCASGRTSARWEGGVQETQYFGPGTRLLVL.

As concerns this clonotype: A much larger clone lies one base from this, so it may be a read error. V usage is TRBV29-1 and J usage is TRBJ2-1, with 10 bases matching TRBD2. The CDR3 has 13 residues. Trimming cost V 8 bases and J 1 base; bases outside gene matches: 2. CDR1 and CDR2 (germline): SQVTM, ANQGSEA. CDR3 bases: TGCAGCACTAGCGGGACTTCCTACAATGAGCAGTTCTTC. Protein: CSTSGTSYNEQFF.

Points on this clonotype: The conserved closing phenylalanine or tryptophan is absent in this CDR3, likely reflecting a read error. The chain recombines TRBV6-1 with TRBJ1-6; 8 bases line up with TRBD1. V was clipped by 6 bases and J by 5 bases; unmatched bases: 6. Per germline, CDR1 MNHNS and CDR2 SASEGT. The CDR3 is 15 amino acids. In DNA form, the CDR3 reads TGTGCCAGCAGGATACAGGGGGTGGATAATTCACCCCTCCACCTT. It yields the protein CASRIQGVDNSPLHL.

With regard to this clonotype: The junction shows a germline mismatch at one end, possibly a read error. The chain links TRBV13 to TRBJ2-7, with 12 bases matching TRBD2. This CDR3 region has 15 residues. Germline values: CDR1 PRHDT, CDR2 FYEKMQ (reference sequence). The CDR3 bases are TGTGCCGGCAGCTCGGGACTAGCGGGCTTCTACGAGCAGTACTTC. Translating gives CAGSSGLAGFYEQYF.

Notes on this clonotype: A much larger clone lies a single base off, so this may be a read error. Since the CDR3 does not end with the conserved phenylalanine or tryptophan, this likely comes from a read error. The chain couples TRBV28 to TRBJ2-1, with TRBD2 as a possible D gene (6 bases). This CDR3 contains 17 residues. CDR1 is MDHEN and CDR2 is SYDVKM in the germline V gene. Trimming cost V 6 bases and J 1 base, with 19 bases left between them. The CDR3 spells CASRGGGATRSYNEQFS. The CDR3 nucleotides are TGTGCCAGCAGGGGAGGCGGGGCCACCAGGTCCTACAATGAGCAGTTCTCC.

Worth noting for this clonotype: Since no conserved phenylalanine or tryptophan closes the CDR3, a read error is the likely cause. V usage is TRBV11-3 and J usage is TRBJ2-7, with TRBD1 as a possible D gene (6 bases). V was pared by 8 bases and J by 6 bases, with 17 bases between. CDR3 length: 13 residues. The germline CDR1 and CDR2 sequences are SGHNT and YENEEA. This CDR3 reads CASGQGTSSEQYL. CDR3 coding DNA: TGTGCCAGCGGACAAGGGACATCATCCGAGCAGTACTTA.